What follows is one T cell receptor beta chain and its context. This sample was included in a study of T cells after yellow fever vaccination. Study-wide background: SMART-Seq v4 Ultra Low Input served to prepare low-cell-number fractions. Study-wide findings and caveats: Repertoires sorted by FACS could include abundant clonotypes that are contaminants from the bulk population. Among all clonotypes, a small share was observed in both CD4 and CD8 compartments.

Germline V gene sequence: CDR1 SGHKS, CDR2 YYEKEE (reference sequence). This CDR3 comprises 16 residues. The junction had 14 bases not matched to a gene; V was cut back by 4 bases and J by 14 bases. By 5'RACE template switching, TCR cDNA was produced, with a universal primer site and UMIs added in the process. TCRdb reprocessed the 5' RACE reads with MiXCR, giving one entry per CDR3 protein. The table includes more than 75,000 distinct CDR3 sequences, 7.5% to 10% detected once. The receptor comes from a man aged 18 to 29 who received the YFV17D yellow fever vaccine. The chain carries TRBV5-5 and TRBJ1-6; 11 bases are shared with TRBD1. The sequenced sample was CD8+ T cells not binding an NS4B(214-222) dextramer, sorted from PBMCs, obtained more than 14 days after the first yellow fever vaccination. CDR3 sequence: CASSILPGQGEGSLHF. In DNA form, the CDR3 reads TGTGCCAGCAGCATTCTCCCGGGACAGGGGGAAGGTTCCCTCCACTTT.